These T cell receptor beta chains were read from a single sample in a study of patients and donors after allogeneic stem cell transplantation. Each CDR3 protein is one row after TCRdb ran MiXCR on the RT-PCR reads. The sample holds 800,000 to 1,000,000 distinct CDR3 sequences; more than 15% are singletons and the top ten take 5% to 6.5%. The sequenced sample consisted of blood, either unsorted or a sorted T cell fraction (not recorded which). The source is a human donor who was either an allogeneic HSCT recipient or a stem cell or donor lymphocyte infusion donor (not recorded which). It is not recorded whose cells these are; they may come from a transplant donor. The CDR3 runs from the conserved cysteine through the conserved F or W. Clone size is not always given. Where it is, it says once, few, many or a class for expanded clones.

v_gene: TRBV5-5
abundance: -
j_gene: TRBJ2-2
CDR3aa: CASGGQGTGTGELFF

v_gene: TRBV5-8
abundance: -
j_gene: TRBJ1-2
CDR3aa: CASRLEGNYGYTF

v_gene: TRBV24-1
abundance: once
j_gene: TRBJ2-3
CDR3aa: CATSDPIGTNTEHTDTQYF

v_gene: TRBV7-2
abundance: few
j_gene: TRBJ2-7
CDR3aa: CASSLDMGGFYEQYF

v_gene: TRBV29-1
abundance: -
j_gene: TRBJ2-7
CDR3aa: CSVTGLPGNYEQYF

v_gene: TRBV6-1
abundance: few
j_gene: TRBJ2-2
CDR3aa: CASNFRDRGANTGELFF

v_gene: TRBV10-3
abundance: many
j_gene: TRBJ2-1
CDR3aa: CAIGPGGPYNEQFF

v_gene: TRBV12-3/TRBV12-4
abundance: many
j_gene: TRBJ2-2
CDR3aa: CASSFYLQGSGELFF

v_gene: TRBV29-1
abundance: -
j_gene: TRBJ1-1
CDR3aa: CSVEDLGQGGYSEAFF

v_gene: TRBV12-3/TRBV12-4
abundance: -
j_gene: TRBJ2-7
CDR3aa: CASSVRGTLGEQYF

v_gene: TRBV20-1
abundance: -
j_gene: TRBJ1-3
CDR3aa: CSVKREGGSGNTIYF

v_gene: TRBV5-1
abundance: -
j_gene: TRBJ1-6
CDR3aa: CASSLTWGSPLHF

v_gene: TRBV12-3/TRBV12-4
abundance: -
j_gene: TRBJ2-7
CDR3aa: CASSLAGQGHYEQYF

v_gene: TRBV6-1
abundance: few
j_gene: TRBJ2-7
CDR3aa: CASRAPDRLSEQYF

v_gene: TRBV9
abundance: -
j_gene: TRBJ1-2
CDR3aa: CASSAKWESNYGYTF

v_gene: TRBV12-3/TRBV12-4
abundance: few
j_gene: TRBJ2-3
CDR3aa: CASSLGGFTADTQYF

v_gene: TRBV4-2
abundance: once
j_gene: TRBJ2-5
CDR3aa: CASSQEASGGGGETQYF

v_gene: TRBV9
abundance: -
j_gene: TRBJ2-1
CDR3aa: CASSIAPGLVTNEQFF

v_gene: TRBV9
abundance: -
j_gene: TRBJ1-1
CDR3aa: CASSGRLTNTEAFF

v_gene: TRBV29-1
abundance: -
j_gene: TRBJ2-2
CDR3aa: CSVSRRLAGSNTGELFF

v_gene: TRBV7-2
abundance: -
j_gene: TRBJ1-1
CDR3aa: CASSLYSGFNTEAFF

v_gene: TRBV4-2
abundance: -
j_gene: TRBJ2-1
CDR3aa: CASSQDSLREFF

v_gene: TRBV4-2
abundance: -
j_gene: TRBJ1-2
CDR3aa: CASSQEDNNRGSYGYTF

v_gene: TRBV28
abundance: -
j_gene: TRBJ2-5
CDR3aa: CASSLVTSGGRLQETQYF

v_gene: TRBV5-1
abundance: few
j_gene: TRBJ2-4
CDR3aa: CASSLDGAGRDIQYF

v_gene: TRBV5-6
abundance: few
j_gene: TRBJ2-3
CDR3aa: CASSLPLAGVTDTQYF

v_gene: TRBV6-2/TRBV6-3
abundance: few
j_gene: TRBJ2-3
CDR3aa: CASSYFMGRAVTDTQYF

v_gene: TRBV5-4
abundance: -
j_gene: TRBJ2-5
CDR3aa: CASSHPSLTQYF

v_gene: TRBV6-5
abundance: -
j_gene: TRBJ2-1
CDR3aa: CASSYGGGRMNEQFF

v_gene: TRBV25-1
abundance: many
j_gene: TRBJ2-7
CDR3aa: CASSGLTGYEQYF

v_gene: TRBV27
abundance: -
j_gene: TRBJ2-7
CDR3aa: CASSLSQTGIPFYEQYF

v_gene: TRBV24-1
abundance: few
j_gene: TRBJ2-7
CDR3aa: CATSDLGSYEQYF

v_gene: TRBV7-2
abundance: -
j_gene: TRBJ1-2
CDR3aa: CASSPGQGFGGYTF

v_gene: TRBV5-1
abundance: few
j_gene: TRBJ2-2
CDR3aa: CASSLGTGTTTGELFF

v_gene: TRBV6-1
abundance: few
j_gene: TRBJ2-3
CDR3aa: CASSDRVGRTDTQYF

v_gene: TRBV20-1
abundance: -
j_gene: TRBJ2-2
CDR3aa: CSARGVGGAGPGELFF

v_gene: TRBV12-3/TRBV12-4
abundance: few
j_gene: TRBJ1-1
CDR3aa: CASRRSFRGTEAFF

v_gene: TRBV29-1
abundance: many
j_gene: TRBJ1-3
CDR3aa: CSARREGQGPGNTIYF

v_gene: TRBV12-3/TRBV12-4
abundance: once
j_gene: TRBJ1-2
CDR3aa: CASREDGGGGPGYTF

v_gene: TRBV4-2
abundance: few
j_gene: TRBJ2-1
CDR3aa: CASSQETARSSYNEQFF

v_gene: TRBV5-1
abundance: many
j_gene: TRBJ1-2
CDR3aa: CASSLDVRGLYGYTF

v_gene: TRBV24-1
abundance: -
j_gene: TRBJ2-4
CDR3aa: CATSDSKPGPFGKNIQYF

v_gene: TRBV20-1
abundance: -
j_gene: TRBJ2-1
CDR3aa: CSAPGTGVTNEQFF

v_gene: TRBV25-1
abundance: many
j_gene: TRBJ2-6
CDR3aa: CASRQTGAGANVLTF

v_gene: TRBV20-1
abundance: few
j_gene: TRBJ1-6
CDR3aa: CSARRQGADSPLHF

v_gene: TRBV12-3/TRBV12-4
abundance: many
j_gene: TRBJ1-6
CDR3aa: CASTRETGISPLHF

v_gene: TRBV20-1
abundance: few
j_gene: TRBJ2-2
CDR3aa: CSARPGPGQGARGGELFF

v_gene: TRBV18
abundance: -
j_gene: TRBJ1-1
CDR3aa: CASSPKQGAEAFF

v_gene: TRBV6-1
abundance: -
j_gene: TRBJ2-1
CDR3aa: CASGVSFYEQFF

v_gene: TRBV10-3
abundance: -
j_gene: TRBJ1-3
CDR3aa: CAISLDSHGNTIYF

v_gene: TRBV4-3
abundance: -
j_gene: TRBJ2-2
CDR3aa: CASSQGPLNTGELFF

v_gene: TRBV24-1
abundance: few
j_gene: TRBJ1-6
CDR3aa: CATSDPTSPLHF

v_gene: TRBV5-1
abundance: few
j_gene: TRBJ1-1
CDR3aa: CASNLGKNTEAFF

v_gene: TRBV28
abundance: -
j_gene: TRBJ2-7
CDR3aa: CASNLGGNYEQYF

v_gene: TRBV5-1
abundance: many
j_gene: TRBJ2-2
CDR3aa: CASSFSGNTGELFF

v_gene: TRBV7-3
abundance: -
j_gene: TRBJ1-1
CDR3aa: CASSLWSGTPTEAFF

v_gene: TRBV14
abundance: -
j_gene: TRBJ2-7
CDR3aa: CASGRTGASYEQYF

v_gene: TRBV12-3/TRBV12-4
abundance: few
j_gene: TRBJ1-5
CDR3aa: CASKRHINSNQPQHF